Listed below are T cell receptor beta chains from one sample, sequenced in a study of metastatic and nonmetastatic thyroid tumors. TCRdb used MiXCR to call clones anew from the PCR reads. Of 15,000 to 20,000 clones in the sample, 20% to 25% were seen once. The sequencing sample was made of tumor tissue. Every receptor here comes from a male donor with papillary thyroid cancer or a benign thyroid nodule (not recorded which). Some clones in this sample may be carry-over from other donors' samples. The CDR3 runs from the conserved cysteine through the conserved F or W.

j_call: TRBJ2-2
v_call: TRBV20-1
cdr3_aa: CSARGLAAGTLELFF

j_call: TRBJ2-7
v_call: TRBV19
cdr3_aa: CASRWGQGAYEQYF

j_call: TRBJ1-1
v_call: TRBV5-5
cdr3_aa: CASRSVGQMNTEAFF

j_call: TRBJ2-1
v_call: TRBV5-4
cdr3_aa: CASSLLAGTYEQFF

j_call: TRBJ1-2
v_call: TRBV29-1
cdr3_aa: CSVGTGDSYTF

j_call: TRBJ2-5
v_call: TRBV3-1
cdr3_aa: CASSPRTGGWGETQYF

j_call: TRBJ2-6
v_call: TRBV2
cdr3_aa: CASKRDRGPGANVLTF

j_call: TRBJ2-1
v_call: TRBV25-1
cdr3_aa: CASSTYNEQFF

j_call: TRBJ1-3
v_call: TRBV19
cdr3_aa: CASSSLSSGNTIYF

j_call: TRBJ1-2
v_call: TRBV28
cdr3_aa: CASSLRCYGYTF

j_call: TRBJ2-2
v_call: TRBV30
cdr3_aa: CAGLRQGAGELFF

j_call: TRBJ2-2
v_call: TRBV30
cdr3_aa: CAWGSGPAWTGELFF

j_call: TRBJ2-1
v_call: TRBV14
cdr3_aa: CASKRDDNEQFF

j_call: TRBJ2-2
v_call: TRBV10-1
cdr3_aa: CASSESAGRTGELFF

j_call: TRBJ2-7
v_call: TRBV12-5
cdr3_aa: CASGRTGGGEQYF

j_call: TRBJ2-1
v_call: TRBV7-3
cdr3_aa: CASTHGLAGGNEQLF

j_call: TRBJ1-2
v_call: TRBV6-2/TRBV6-3
cdr3_aa: CASSYSAGLYYGYTF

j_call: TRBJ1-6
v_call: TRBV9
cdr3_aa: CASSPSEGGRSPLHF

j_call: TRBJ2-1
v_call: TRBV20-1
cdr3_aa: CSARATGTSGHHNEQFF

j_call: TRBJ2-1
v_call: TRBV4-1
cdr3_aa: CASSQDRCTDEQLF

j_call: TRBJ2-7
v_call: TRBV2
cdr3_aa: CASKVQWVYEQYF

j_call: TRBJ1-1
v_call: TRBV5-1
cdr3_aa: CASILNIGGTEAFF

j_call: TRBJ2-2
v_call: TRBV15
cdr3_aa: CATSRDILLWGGELFF

j_call: TRBJ2-4
v_call: TRBV7-8
cdr3_aa: CATATSGRGPGIQYF

j_call: TRBJ2-1
v_call: TRBV6-1
cdr3_aa: CASKRVVQYEQFF

j_call: TRBJ2-5
v_call: TRBV6-1
cdr3_aa: CASSQDRGRQESQYF

j_call: TRBJ2-5
v_call: TRBV6-2/TRBV6-3
cdr3_aa: CASTHRVGGETQYF

j_call: TRBJ2-1
v_call: TRBV5-1
cdr3_aa: CASKRQGAGNEQFF

j_call: TRBJ1-5
v_call: TRBV7-8
cdr3_aa: CASSYGPSRNSNQPQHF

j_call: TRBJ2-1
v_call: TRBV19
cdr3_aa: CASRPLAGDYNEQFF

j_call: TRBJ2-2
v_call: TRBV2
cdr3_aa: CASRWTQNTGELFF

j_call: TRBJ1-2
v_call: TRBV28
cdr3_aa: CASSLFEGYGYTF

j_call: TRBJ1-2
v_call: TRBV5-6
cdr3_aa: CASSLRQARYGYTF

j_call: TRBJ2-3
v_call: TRBV24-1
cdr3_aa: CATSDLSKAADTQYF

j_call: TRBJ2-3
v_call: TRBV27
cdr3_aa: CASSKTDTQYF

j_call: TRBJ1-5
v_call: TRBV24-1
cdr3_aa: CATSDPRQGTINQPQHF

j_call: TRBJ2-5
v_call: TRBV5-4
cdr3_aa: CASSRDRGETQYF

j_call: TRBJ2-3
v_call: TRBV5-5
cdr3_aa: CASNQLAGTDTQYF

j_call: TRBJ2-3
v_call: TRBV20-1
cdr3_aa: CSAYAGSGADTQYF

j_call: TRBJ1-5
v_call: TRBV6-2/TRBV6-3
cdr3_aa: CASSYPGGTQPQHF

j_call: TRBJ1-3
v_call: TRBV4-1
cdr3_aa: CASSRQGFSGNTIYF

j_call: TRBJ1-2
v_call: TRBV2
cdr3_aa: CASQGQLYGYTF

j_call: TRBJ1-1
v_call: TRBV6-1
cdr3_aa: CASTIHSGRKPEAFF

j_call: TRBJ1-1
v_call: TRBV20-1
cdr3_aa: CSARAPQDRTEAFF

j_call: TRBJ2-1
v_call: TRBV6-1
cdr3_aa: CASSERRAGGEFF

j_call: TRBJ2-7
v_call: TRBV7-2
cdr3_aa: CASSLPSGRINYEQYF

j_call: TRBJ1-1
v_call: TRBV2
cdr3_aa: CASRKDRLNTEAFF

j_call: TRBJ1-2
v_call: TRBV7-9
cdr3_aa: CASSLEVEAYYGYTF

j_call: TRBJ1-1
v_call: TRBV3-1
cdr3_aa: CASSPGNTEAFF

j_call: TRBJ1-6
v_call: TRBV28
cdr3_aa: CASSLSRQAFGTPLHF

j_call: TRBJ2-6
v_call: TRBV11-3
cdr3_aa: CASRQRSSGANVLTF

j_call: TRBJ2-7
v_call: TRBV6-1
cdr3_aa: CASSKEETYEQYF